Below, 11 T cell receptor beta chains from the same sample are listed, as sequenced in a study of blood T cell repertoires in COVID-19. Sequencing used immunoSEQ multiplex PCR; TCRdb keeps in-frame clones, though not all of them. The sample contains around 200,000 clones, roughly 85% of which appear only once. Sample: peripheral blood. Source of these receptors: a woman older than 75 with acute or convalescent COVID-19.

The chain combines TRBV5-1 with TRBJ2-7; 9 bases agree with TRBD2. This CDR3 is 16 amino acids long. V shed 4 bases and J 1 base; nucleotides not matched to a gene: 9. CDR1 is SGHRS, CDR2 YFSETQ, per germline. CDR3 bases: TGCGCCAGCAGCCCCGTAGCGGGAGTGGGGTCCTACGAGCAGTACTTC. Its protein is CASSPVAGVGSYEQYF.

The rearrangement joins TRBV28 to TRBJ1-1; no clear D. The germline CDR1 and CDR2 sequences are MDHEN and SYDVKM. This CDR3 region has 15 residues. V was pared by 2 bases and J by 0 bases, with 10 bases between. The CDR3 reads CASSLVAGLNTEAFF. The CDR3 DNA reads as TGTGCCAGCAGTTTAGTAGCGGGCCTGAACACTGAAGCTTTCTTT. The variable domain in full, completed from reference TRBV28 and TRBJ1-1, reads DVKVTQSSRYLVKRTGEKVFLECVQDMDHENMFWYRQDPGLGLRLIYFSYDVKMKEKGDIPEGYSVSREKKERFSLILESASTNQTSMYLCASSLVAGLNTEAFFGQGTRLTVV.

This chain joins TRBV7-9 and TRBJ1-1; D gene ambiguous. Germline CDR1 reads SEHNR; CDR2 reads FQNEAQ (reference sequence). There are 13 residues in the CDR3. The V and J ends lost 3 bases and 1 base respectively, with 6 bases between them. The CDR3 reads CASSFAQNTEAFF. The CDR3 coding sequence is TGTGCCAGCAGCTTCGCACAGAACACTGAAGCTTTCTTT.

This clone appeared a few times. CDR3 loop: CASRRGTEAFF. The CDR3 DNA is TGTGCCAGCCGAAGGGGCACTGAAGCTTTCTTT. This chain joins TRBV3-1 (or the pseudogene TRBV3-2) and TRBJ1-1, with D perhaps TRBD1 (5 bases). This CDR3 is 11 amino acids long. Germline CDR1 LGHDT, CDR2 YNNKEL (reference sequence). Trimming cost V 8 bases and J 4 bases, with 8 bases left between them.

The chain recombines TRBV5-6 with TRBJ2-5; 9 bases match TRBD2. The J segment lost 5 bases and the V segment lost 4 bases, leaving 21 bases of the junction unmatched. Per germline, CDR1 SGHDT and CDR2 YYEEEE. The CDR3 is 19 residues long. The CDR3 loop is CASSAIADVMREGRETQYF. In DNA form, the CDR3 reads TGTGCCAGCAGCGCAATAGCGGATGTTATGCGGGAGGGCCGGGAGACCCAGTACTTC. The whole variable domain, filled in from reference TRBV5-6 and TRBJ2-5, reads DAGVTQSPTHLIKTRGQQVTLRCSPKSGHDTVSWYQQALGQGPQFIFQYYEEEERQRGNFPDRFSGHQFPNYSSELNVNALLLGDSALYLCASSAIADVMREGRETQYFGPGTRLLVL.

The V gene is TRBV2, the J gene TRBJ1-1; D is unclear. Germline V gene data show CDR1 as SNHLY and CDR2 as FYNNEI. The V and J ends lost 7 bases and 5 bases respectively, with 14 bases between them. The CDR3 is 13 amino acids. CDR3 coding DNA: TGTGCCAGCACTCCGAACCCGGGGACTGAAGCTTTCTTT. It translates to CASTPNPGTEAFF.

The gene calls are TRBV28 and TRBJ2-7; 8 bases are a match to TRBD1. This CDR3 comprises 18 residues. V shed 4 bases, J shed 3 bases, and the junction held 17 bases outside the gene matches. Germline V gene data show CDR1 as MDHEN and CDR2 as SYDVKM. The CDR3 DNA follows: TGTGCCAGCAGTTCCTACCGAACGGGGACAGGTGGTCTCTACGAGCAGTACTTC. Translation gives CASSSYRTGTGGLYEQYF.

This clone was seen only once. This sequence joins TRBV7-2 and TRBJ2-7; the match to TRBD2 covers 9 bases. The CDR3 extends over 15 amino acids. V lost 5 bases and J lost 3; bases outside the gene matches: 8. Germline V gene lookup returns CDR1 SGHTA and CDR2 FQGNSA. The DNA for the CDR3 is TGTGCCAGCAGCGATAGCGGGAGTTGGAACTACGAGCAGTACTTC. Translation: CASSDSGSWNYEQYF.

This clone was found a few times. The rearrangement uses TRBV14 and TRBJ1-4; D is unresolved. V gave up 0 bases and J gave up 8 bases, with 7 bases separating them. The germline gives CDR1 SGHDN, CDR2 FVKESK. This CDR3 region has 13 residues. The CDR3 sequence is CASSQDLREKLFF. The CDR3 DNA sequence: TGTGCCAGCAGCCAAGATTTGCGAGAAAAACTGTTTTTT. The whole variable domain, filled in from reference TRBV14 and TRBJ1-4, reads EAGVTQFPSHSVIEKGQTVTLRCDPISGHDNLYWYRRVMGKEIKFLLHFVKESKQDESGMPNNRFLAERTGGTYSTLKVQPAELEDSGVYFCASSQDLREKLFFGSGTQLSVL.

The chain recombines TRBV19 with TRBJ2-7, with 9 bases lining up with TRBD2. CDR1 and CDR2 from the germline V gene are LNHDA and SQIVND (reference sequence). The CDR3 length is 14 residues. V lost 3 bases and J lost 8; bases outside the gene matches: 8. CDR3 sequence reads: CASSIGGRAPQQYF. CDR3 nucleotides: TGTGCCAGTAGTATTGGCGGGAGGGCCCCCCAGCAGTACTTC.

This sequence joins TRBV29-1 and TRBJ2-3; D might be TRBD1 (5 bases). The V end lost 4 bases, the J end lost 2 bases, and 7 bases lay between the germline ends. The CDR3 is 12 residues long. Looked up from germline, CDR1 is SQVTM and CDR2 is ANQGSEA. CDR3 coding DNA: TGCAGCGTTGGGGGCTCCACAGATACGCAGTATTTT. Protein sequence: CSVGGSTDTQYF.